The sequence of this T cell receptor beta chain was determined in a study of CD8 T cells in ankylosing spondylitis. Study-wide points: What seemed typical of ankylosing spondylitis blood was a TCR beta motif built from about eight highly homologous variants. Earlier literature documents some of the motif variants in reactive arthritis synovial fluid and blood. Matched ankylosing spondylitis synovial fluid reportedly showed significant enrichment of disease-linked clones. Peripheral blood held disease-linked clones only at relatively low frequency, and these were CD8+.

TCRdb re-called the 5' RACE reads with MiXCR, one entry per CDR3 protein. The sample holds 200,000 to 250,000 distinct CDR3 sequences; 32% are singletons and the top ten take approximately 4%. In regard to this clonotype: The antigen is undetermined.

The sample was blood, either unsorted or a sorted T cell fraction (not recorded which). This TCR came from a male donor with ankylosing spondylitis or in good health (not recorded which).

For the CDR3, the DNA is TGTGCCAGCAGCTTCCCCGGGACGGTATATACGCAGTATTTT. Its translation: CASSFPGTVYTQYF. The chain has TRBV7-6 and TRBJ2-3, with D perhaps matching TRBD1 or TRBD2 (5 bases each). The CDR3 is made up of 14 amino acids. Trimming took 3 bases from V and 7 from J, leaving 14 bases between them. Germline loops: CDR1 SGHVS, CDR2 FNYEAQ.